This T cell receptor beta chain was profiled in a study of blood T cell repertoires in COVID-19. Only in-frame clones appear in the TCRdb table, and some are missing; sequencing was by immunoSEQ multiplex PCR. The table lists roughly 220,000 clones, 75% to 85% of them singletons. Source material: peripheral blood. The receptor's source is a woman over 75 with COVID-19, enrolled during active disease.

CDR3 sequence (DNA): TGTGCCAGCAGCGCGCTGCGGGGGGCCGCCGGGGAGCTGTTTTTT. Amino acids: CASSALRGAAGELFF. The chain links TRBV7-9 to TRBJ2-2; TRBD2 aligns across 8 bases. Germline CDR1 is SEHNR and CDR2 is FQNEAQ (reference sequence). The J segment lost 6 bases and the V segment lost 5 bases, leaving 8 bases of the junction unmatched. The CDR3 length is 15 residues.